This TCR beta chain was sequenced in a study of T cells after yellow fever vaccination. The germline V and J ends were trimmed by 1 base and 2 bases, with 10 bases remaining between them. The CDR3 sequence is 14 residues long. Germline lookup yields CDR1 SGHRS and CDR2 YFSETQ. This clonotype has only a few counts. Using its own MiXCR run on the 5' RACE reads, TCRdb lists one record per CDR3 protein. Here the sample spans hundreds of thousands of distinct CDR3 sequences, roughly 8.3% being singletons. The J gene is TRBJ2-7, the V gene TRBV5-1; D is ambiguous. The starting material was PBMCs, obtained approximately 47 days after the first yellow fever vaccination. The sequence was collected from a man between 18 and 29 years old who received the YFV17D yellow fever vaccine. The CDR3 region has the DNA TGCGCCAGCAGCTTGACATCTTCGACCTACGAGCAGTACTTC. Encoded protein: CASSLTSSTYEQYF. Using reference TRBV5-1 and TRBJ2-7 for the parts outside the CDR3, the full variable domain is KAGVTQTPRYLIKTRGQQVTLSCSPISGHRSVSWYQQTPGQGLQFLFEYFSETQRNKGNFPGRFSGRQFSNSRSEMNVSTLELGDSALYLCASSLTSSTYEQYFGPGTRLTVT.